This record covers a single T cell receptor beta chain. Its antigen is currently unknown. The sample comes from a study of OX40 agonist ivuxolimab in advanced cancers. Study results and limitations: More expanded clones were seen, on average, in CD8+ T cells than in CD4+.

Germline V gene lookup returns CDR1 MGHDK and CDR2 SYGVNS. J gave up 5 bases and V 3 bases, and 3 bases lay outside the gene matches. The CDR3 covers 16 residues. Libraries were prepared by immunoSEQ multiplex PCR; TCRdb keeps only in-frame clonotypes and omits some of them. The table shows 55,000 to 60,000 clones, with around 85% occurring only once. Individuals having autoimmune disease history or systemic immunosuppression were not enrolled. This clonotype was obtained from an adult with an advanced solid tumor such as melanoma, head and neck, liver or kidney cancer. V usage is TRBV25-1 and J usage is TRBJ2-2, with 13 positions matching TRBD2. The sequenced sample was CD4+ or CD8+ T cells sorted from blood, obtained in a trial of the OX40 agonist ivuxolimab. The CDR3 DNA reads TGTGCCAGCAGTGAGCGACTAGCGGGAGGAACCGGGGAGCTGTTTTTT. Protein sequence: CASSERLAGGTGELFF. Full variable domain (missing parts from reference TRBV25-1 and TRBJ2-2): EADIYQTPRYLVIGTGKKITLECSQTMGHDKMYWYQQDPGMELHLIHYSYGVNSTEKGDLSSESTVSRIRTEHFPLTLESARPSHTSQYLCASSERLAGGTGELFFGEGSRLTVL.